This TCR beta chain appears in the sequencing data of a study of early T cells in non-severe SARS-CoV-2 infection. Study-wide background: Unsorted whole-blood RNA was sequenced in bulk, leaving chains unpaired. Findings and limits, study-wide: VDJdb matching, biased toward anti-spike CD8 responses, missed private and CD4 specificities.

Unique molecular identifiers were attached to individual cDNA molecules. TCRdb ran MiXCR on the 5' RACE reads and lists one entry per CDR3 protein. The repertoire holds tens of thousands of distinct CDR3 sequences, with roughly 5% as singletons. A few counts support this clonotype. Its antigen is not known. The CDR3 runs to 14 residues. V was cut by 0 bases and J by 5 bases, with 5 bases left in between. CDR1 and CDR2 from the germline V gene are SGHTA and FQGNSA. Here the sequenced sample was whole blood, taken at baseline. The chain uses TRBV7-2 and TRBJ1-6; D not resolved. The receptor's source is an adult who was a healthcare worker with PCR-confirmed SARS-CoV-2 infection or an uninfected control (not recorded which). This CDR3 is CASSLAAHNSPLHF. CDR3 sequence (DNA): TGTGCCAGCAGCTTAGCGGCTCATAATTCACCCCTCCACTTT.